A selection of T cell receptor beta chains follows, all from one sample in a study of blood T cell repertoires in COVID-19. Clones were read by immunoSEQ multiplex PCR, and TCRdb kept only the in-frame ones, dropping some. The sample includes about 300,000 clones, 65% to 85% of them seen just once. Input material: peripheral blood. Receptors were obtained from a woman between 50 and 59 years old with acute or convalescent COVID-19. Both conserved end residues are part of each CDR3. The D gene is left open where the match is weak. Size is stated for part of the rows, as once, few or many counts, or as a class when the clone is expanded.

clone_size: NA
v_call: TRBV3-1/TRBV3-2
j_call: TRBJ2-5
d_call: TRBD1
cdr3_length: 16
cdr3_nt: TGTGCCAGCAGCCAAGAGGCCGGGACAGCCCAAGAGACCCAGTACTTC
cdr3_aa: CASSQEAGTAQETQYF

clone_size: NA
v_call: TRBV7-9
j_call: TRBJ1-5
d_call: TRBD1
cdr3_length: 17
cdr3_nt: TGTGCCAGCAGCTTAGAGGGACAGGGGGACTACAATCAGCCCCAGCATTTT
cdr3_aa: CASSLEGQGDYNQPQHF

clone_size: NA
v_call: TRBV27
j_call: TRBJ1-2
d_call: TRBD1
cdr3_length: 13
cdr3_nt: TGTGCCAGCAGCAAGGACAGGGTAATAGGCTACACCTTC
cdr3_aa: CASSKDRVIGYTF

clone_size: NA
v_call: TRBV14
j_call: TRBJ1-6
d_call: NA
cdr3_length: 16
cdr3_nt: TGTGCCAGCAGCCAAACACAGGGATTGTATAATTCACCCCTCCACTTT
cdr3_aa: CASSQTQGLYNSPLHF

clone_size: NA
v_call: TRBV7-2
j_call: TRBJ2-2
d_call: TRBD2
cdr3_length: 16
cdr3_nt: TGTGCCAGCAACCCTGGGACTAGCGGGAGCACCGGGGAGCTGTTTTTT
cdr3_aa: CASNPGTSGSTGELFF

clone_size: NA
v_call: TRBV18
j_call: TRBJ2-5
d_call: NA
cdr3_length: 15
cdr3_nt: TGTGCCAGCTCACCCTCGACAGACGCCCAAGAGACCCAGTACTTC
cdr3_aa: CASSPSTDAQETQYF

clone_size: NA
v_call: TRBV5-1
j_call: TRBJ2-3
d_call: TRBD1
cdr3_length: 16
cdr3_nt: TGCGCCAGCAGCGTCGGACAGGGGACGGTCTCAGATACGCAGTATTTT
cdr3_aa: CASSVGQGTVSDTQYF

clone_size: few
v_call: TRBV4-3
j_call: TRBJ2-1
d_call: TRBD2
cdr3_length: 15
cdr3_nt: TGCGCCAGCAGCACGGGGACTAGTGAGGTCAATGAGCAGTTCTTC
cdr3_aa: CASSTGTSEVNEQFF

clone_size: NA
v_call: TRBV19
j_call: TRBJ1-2
d_call: NA
cdr3_length: 13
cdr3_nt: TGTGCCAGCGGGGAGGGTCCCTACTATGGCTACACCTTC
cdr3_aa: CASGEGPYYGYTF

clone_size: NA
v_call: TRBV6-2/TRBV6-3
j_call: TRBJ1-1
d_call: NA
cdr3_length: 15
cdr3_nt: TGTGCCAGCAGTTACTCCGGGGGGGATAGGACTGAAGCTTTCTTT
cdr3_aa: CASSYSGGDRTEAFF

clone_size: NA
v_call: TRBV2
j_call: TRBJ2-5
d_call: NA
cdr3_length: 12
cdr3_nt: TGTGCCACAACGGGGGACCAAGAGACCCAGTACTTC
cdr3_aa: CATTGDQETQYF

clone_size: NA
v_call: TRBV30
j_call: TRBJ2-7
d_call: TRBD1
cdr3_length: 14
cdr3_nt: TGTGCCTGGAGACCGGGACAGGATATGCACGAGCAGTACTTC
cdr3_aa: CAWRPGQDMHEQYF

clone_size: NA
v_call: TRBV5-1
j_call: TRBJ1-6
d_call: NA
cdr3_length: 15
cdr3_nt: TGCGCCAGCAGCTTTGACGCGGTGGAAAATTCACCCCTCCACTTT
cdr3_aa: CASSFDAVENSPLHF

clone_size: NA
v_call: TRBV27
j_call: TRBJ2-1
d_call: TRBD2
cdr3_length: 16
cdr3_nt: TGTGCCAGCAGTACTAGGACTAGCGGGAGCTACAATGAGCAGTTCTTC
cdr3_aa: CASSTRTSGSYNEQFF

clone_size: NA
v_call: TRBV19
j_call: TRBJ1-1
d_call: NA
cdr3_length: 17
cdr3_nt: TGTGCCAGTAGTATCGGAACCCTGGGAGAATTGGACACTGAAGCTTTCTTT
cdr3_aa: CASSIGTLGELDTEAFF

clone_size: once
v_call: TRBV7-2
j_call: TRBJ1-1
d_call: NA
cdr3_length: 14
cdr3_nt: TGTGCCAGCAGCCCCCAGTCGGGGAACACTGAAGCTTTCTTT
cdr3_aa: CASSPQSGNTEAFF

clone_size: NA
v_call: TRBV19
j_call: TRBJ1-2
d_call: NA
cdr3_length: 16
cdr3_nt: TGTGCCAGTAGTATAGGGGGCCGTTTTAGACTGGATGGCTACACCTTC
cdr3_aa: CASSIGGRFRLDGYTF

clone_size: NA
v_call: TRBV3-1/TRBV3-2
j_call: TRBJ1-1
d_call: TRBD1
cdr3_length: 15
cdr3_nt: TGTGCCAGCAGCCAAGGGGACAGGTTGAACACTGAAGCTTTCTTT
cdr3_aa: CASSQGDRLNTEAFF

clone_size: once
v_call: TRBV27
j_call: TRBJ1-1
d_call: TRBD1
cdr3_length: 16
cdr3_nt: TGTGCCAGCAGTTTCTACGGGGGGACAGGGAACACTGAAGCTTTCTTT
cdr3_aa: CASSFYGGTGNTEAFF

clone_size: NA
v_call: TRBV19
j_call: TRBJ2-1
d_call: NA
cdr3_length: 15
cdr3_nt: TGTGCCAGTAGTAACGCTCAACACTCCTACAATGAGCAGTTCTTC
cdr3_aa: CASSNAQHSYNEQFF

clone_size: NA
v_call: TRBV6-5
j_call: TRBJ2-5
d_call: NA
cdr3_length: 13
cdr3_nt: TGTGCCAGCACGAAACAGCCGACGGAGACCCAGTACTTC
cdr3_aa: CASTKQPTETQYF

clone_size: NA
v_call: TRBV10-2
j_call: TRBJ2-5
d_call: NA
cdr3_length: 14
cdr3_nt: TGCGCCAGCAGTGAGGACCCGCGGAAAGAGACCCAGTACTTC
cdr3_aa: CASSEDPRKETQYF

clone_size: NA
v_call: TRBV24-1
j_call: TRBJ1-1
d_call: NA
cdr3_length: 15
cdr3_nt: TGTGCCACCAGTGACCCAGGCAGGGGGAACACTGAAGCTTTCTTT
cdr3_aa: CATSDPGRGNTEAFF

clone_size: once
v_call: TRBV19
j_call: TRBJ1-6
d_call: TRBD1
cdr3_length: 15
cdr3_nt: TGTGCCAGTAGTATAGACCGGGACAGGGGCTCACCCCTCCACTTT
cdr3_aa: CASSIDRDRGSPLHF